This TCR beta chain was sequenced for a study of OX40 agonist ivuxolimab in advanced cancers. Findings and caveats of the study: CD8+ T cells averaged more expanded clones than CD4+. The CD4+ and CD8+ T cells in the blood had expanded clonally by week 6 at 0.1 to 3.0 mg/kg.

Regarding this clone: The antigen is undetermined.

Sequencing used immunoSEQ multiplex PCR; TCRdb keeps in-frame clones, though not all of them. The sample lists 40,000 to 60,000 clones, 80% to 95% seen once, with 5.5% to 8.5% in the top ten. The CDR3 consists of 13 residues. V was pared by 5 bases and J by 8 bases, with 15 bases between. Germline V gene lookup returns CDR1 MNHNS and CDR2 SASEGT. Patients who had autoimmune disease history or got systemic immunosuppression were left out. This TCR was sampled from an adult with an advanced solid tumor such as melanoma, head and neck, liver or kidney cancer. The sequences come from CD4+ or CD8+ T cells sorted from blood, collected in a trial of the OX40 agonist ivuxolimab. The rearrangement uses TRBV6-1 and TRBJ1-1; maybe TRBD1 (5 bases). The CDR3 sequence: CASSTGQAGEAFF. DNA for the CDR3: TGTGCCAGCAGTACGGGTCAGGCAGGGGAAGCTTTCTTT.